This T cell receptor (beta chain) was captured in a study of beta chain features in type 1 diabetes. Whole-study findings and limits: Shortening of TCRB CDR3s, moderate but significant, appeared in all four CD4+ subsets of Type 1 diabetes patients.

Expressed TCRB transcripts were sequenced because the isolated RNA had all been reverse transcribed beforehand. The table came from immunoSEQ multiplex PCR; TCRdb's copy has only in-frame clones and leaves some out. In the table there are over 200,000 clones, about 11% of which are singletons. The V gene lost 0 bases and the J gene lost 10 bases, with 11 bases spanning the gap. The CDR3 totals 14 residues. The germline gives CDR1 SGHNT, CDR2 YYREEE (reference sequence). The sample holds a few counts of this clone. The antigen is unknown. This TCR was sampled from a man aged 30-40 years with type 1 diabetes. The source material was naive CD4+ T cells from blood. The chain links TRBV5-4 to TRBJ1-6; a possible D gene is TRBD1 (6 bases). This CDR3 reads CASSLDRASSPLHF. Here the CDR3 DNA reads TGTGCCAGCAGCTTGGACAGGGCAAGCTCACCCCTCCACTTT.